The entry that follows covers one TCR beta chain sequence. The target antigen is unknown. This entry belongs to a study of T cells in Graves' hyperthyroidism and ophthalmopathy. Notes on the study in general: By a 13 V-J model, ophthalmopathy was set apart from stable hyperthyroidism. Before onset, by a median of approximately 6.2 months, the model predicted ophthalmopathy. Within blood appeared most thyroid clonotypes that had expanded above 0.001.

RNA transcripts yielded amplified TCR beta CDR3 regions. HTBI primers were used for first-round RT-PCR of the TCR CDR3. MiXCR was run by TCRdb on the multiplex PCR reads, yielding one entry per CDR3 protein. The sample lists over 650,000 distinct CDR3 sequences; about 45% were seen once. This CDR3 has 13 residues. Germline V gene lookup returns CDR1 MGHRA and CDR2 YSYEKL. The germline V and J ends were trimmed by 1 base and 6 bases, with 9 bases remaining between them. Criteria for exclusion of patients were uncontrolled infection, other autoimmune disease, pregnancy or lactation. The sequenced material came from peripheral blood or thyroid tissue (not recorded which). The sequence was obtained from an adult man with Graves' disease, either hyperthyroidism or ophthalmopathy (not recorded which). This chain links TRBV4-1 with TRBJ1-1; D remains ambiguous. CDR3 nucleotides: TGCGCCAGCAGCCAAGCTGGTATCGCTGAAGCTTTCTTT. Amino acids: CASSQAGIAEAFF.